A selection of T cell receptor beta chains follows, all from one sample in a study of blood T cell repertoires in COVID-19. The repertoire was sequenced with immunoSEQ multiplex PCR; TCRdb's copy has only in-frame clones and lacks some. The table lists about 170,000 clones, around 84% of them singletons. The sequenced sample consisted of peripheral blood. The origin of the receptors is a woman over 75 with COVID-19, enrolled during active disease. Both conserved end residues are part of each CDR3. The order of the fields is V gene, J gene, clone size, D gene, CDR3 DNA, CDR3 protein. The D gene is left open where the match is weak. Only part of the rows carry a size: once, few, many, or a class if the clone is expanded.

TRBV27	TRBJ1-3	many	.	TGTGCCAGCAGTTTAGCAGGTTTTGGAAACACCATATATTTT	CASSLAGFGNTIYF
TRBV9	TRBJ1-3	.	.	TGTGCCAGCAGCGTAGCGGCAGGGTCTGGAAACACCATATATTTT	CASSVAAGSGNTIYF
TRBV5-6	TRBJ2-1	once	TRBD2	TGTGCCAGCAGCGTGGGGTTCGATCTAGCGGGTTTGAGGGAGCAGTTCTTC	CASSVGFDLAGLREQFF
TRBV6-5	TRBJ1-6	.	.	TGTGCCAGCAGTTCCAGGGAAGAGTCCTATAATTCACCCCTCCACTTT	CASSSREESYNSPLHF
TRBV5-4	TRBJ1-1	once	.	TGTGCCAGCGGCAGAGGGGGGGACACTGAAGCTTTCTTT	CASGRGGDTEAFF
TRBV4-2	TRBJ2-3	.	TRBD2	TGTGCCAGCAGCCAACCCAGCGGGGGACCTCAGTATTTT	CASSQPSGGPQYF
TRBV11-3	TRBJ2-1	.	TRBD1	TGTGCCAGCAGCTTTTCGGCCCCGGGACAGGGGCGAAATGAGCAGTTCTTC	CASSFSAPGQGRNEQFF
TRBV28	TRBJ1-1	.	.	TGTGCCAGCTCCGACAGGTTGCCCATGAACACTGAAGCTTTCTTT	CASSDRLPMNTEAFF
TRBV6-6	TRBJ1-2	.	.	TGTGCCAGCAGAGAAAGCCGTACTAACTATGGCTACACCTTC	CASRESRTNYGYTF
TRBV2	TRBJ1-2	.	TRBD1	TGTGCCAGCAGAGGGACAGGGGGTCTGGGTGGCTACACCTTC	CASRGTGGLGGYTF